Below, 28 T cell receptor beta chains from the same sample are listed, as sequenced in a study of blood T cell repertoires in COVID-19 (dated by TCRdb to the early 2020s). The library was generated by the immunoSEQ multiplex PCR assay. TCRdb holds this immuneACCESS table with in-frame rearrangements only. Some clones are missing; in checked studies, unresolved V genes explain under half, and the rest has no known cause. The sample yields about 150,000 clones; about 85% were counted once. Around 0.63% of the sample is held by the ten biggest clonotypes. The specimen sequenced was peripheral blood. The receptors shown here come from a man aged 55 to 69 with COVID-19, enrolled during active disease.

The table lists this clone with a few counts. This rearrangement joins TRBV30 to TRBJ1-1, with D unresolved. Germline V CDR1 and CDR2: GTSNPN, SVGIG (reference sequence). V lost 8 bases, J lost 1 base, and 8 bases lay in between. The CDR3 sequence is 11 residues long. The CDR3: CASGWNTEAFF. CDR3 bases: TGTGCCAGCGGGTGGAACACTGAAGCTTTCTTT.

This chain links TRBV24-1 with TRBJ1-2, with 7 bases matching TRBD1. The germline CDR1 and CDR2 sequences are KGHDR and SFDVKD. The CDR3 loop spans 16 amino acids. V lost 5 bases to trimming and J lost 7 bases; unmatched junction nucleotides: 15. For the CDR3, the DNA is TGTGCCACCAGTGGGGACGCCGGGACAGTGGCAGGTGGCTACACCTTC. The encoded protein is CATSGDAGTVAGGYTF.

In its sample, this clone was seen a few times. This sequence joins TRBV4-3 and TRBJ1-1, with 8 nucleotides matching TRBD1. Per germline, CDR1 LGHNA and CDR2 YSLEER. V dropped 1 base and J dropped 4; count of bases not matched to a gene: 2. The CDR3 sequence is 14 residues long. In DNA, the CDR3 is TGCGCCAGCAGCCAAGGGACAGGGCCCACTGAAGCTTTCTTT. This translates into CASSQGTGPTEAFF.

The chain employs TRBV12-5 and TRBJ2-3; D call uncertain. CDR1 is LGHNT, CDR2 FRNRAP, per germline. V gave up 4 bases and J gave up 4 bases, with 12 bases separating them. The CDR3 contains 14 residues. The CDR3 loop reads CASGSPQSPDTQYF. As DNA, the CDR3 is TGTGCTAGTGGTTCCCCCCAGTCGCCAGATACGCAGTATTTT.

The chain joins TRBV7-9 to TRBJ2-1, with 8 bases lining up with TRBD2. J gave up 7 bases and V 5 bases, and 13 bases lay outside the gene matches. Looked up from germline, CDR1 is SEHNR and CDR2 is FQNEAQ (reference sequence). CDR3 length: 16 residues. CDR3 sequence reads: CASSRLGTGGRNEQFF. CDR3 sequence (DNA): TGTGCCAGCAGCCGTTTGGGGACGGGGGGGAGGAATGAGCAGTTCTTC.

There are a few counts of this clone. The chain recombines TRBV30 with TRBJ1-1, with 7 bases fitting TRBD1. The J segment lost 10 bases and the V segment lost 3 bases, leaving 14 bases of the junction unmatched. The CDR3 extends over 14 amino acids. The germline V gene has CDR1 GTSNPN and CDR2 SVGIG (reference sequence). CDR3 DNA: TGTGCCTGGAGCCTAAGGGGGCTTGGTTTCGGAGCTTTCTTT. Its translation is CAWSLRGLGFGAFF.

The chain links TRBV19 to TRBJ1-2, with TRBD1 identical over 7 bases. The CDR3 length is 15 residues. The germline V gene has CDR1 LNHDA and CDR2 SQIVND (reference sequence). Trimming removed 7 bases from V and 0 bases from J; junction bases left unmatched: 8. DNA of the CDR3: TGTGCCAGTATCCGGACAGGACCTGCTAACTATGGCTACACCTTC. It is translated as CASIRTGPANYGYTF.

The gene calls are TRBV3-1 (or the pseudogene TRBV3-2) and TRBJ2-5; maybe TRBD2 (5 bases). Germline lookup yields CDR1 LGHDT and CDR2 YNNKEL (reference sequence). V was pared by 2 bases and J by 5 bases, with 9 bases between. This CDR3 is built from 13 residues. CDR3 sequence reads: CASSQSDWETQYF. The CDR3 nucleotides read TGTGCCAGCAGCCAATCGGACTGGGAGACCCAGTACTTC.

V and J are TRBV10-1 and TRBJ2-3; no definite D call. Germline CDR1 is WNHNN and CDR2 is SYGVQD (reference sequence). Trimming left V 3 bases short and J 0 bases short, with 13 bases between. The CDR3 loop spans 16 amino acids. CDR3 protein: CASSEGRPTSTDTQYF. The CDR3 coding sequence is TGCGCCAGCAGTGAAGGCAGACCGACTAGCACAGATACGCAGTATTTT.

V and J are TRBV18 and TRBJ1-3; the match to TRBD1 covers 7 bases. The CDR3 covers 15 residues. Per germline, CDR1 KGHSH and CDR2 LQKENI. After removal of 0 bases from V and 4 bases from J, the junction contained 3 bases not matched to a gene. CDR3 loop: CASSPPTGVGNTIYF. CDR3 DNA: TGTGCCAGCTCACCACCCACAGGGGTAGGAAACACCATATATTTT.

The chain uses TRBV9 and TRBJ2-5; D might be TRBD2 (5 bases). Trimming removed 3 bases from V and 1 base from J, with 13 bases in between. Germline V gene sequence: CDR1 SGDLS, CDR2 YYNGEE. The CDR3 loop spans 15 amino acids. This CDR3 reads CASSASPGSQETQYF. In DNA, the CDR3 is TGTGCCAGCAGCGCTAGCCCGGGCAGCCAAGAGACCCAGTACTTC.

The genes are TRBV7-2 and TRBJ2-1, with TRBD1 identical over 9 bases. Germline V lookup: CDR1 SGHTA, CDR2 FQGNSA. The CDR3 loop spans 18 amino acids. J lost 4 bases, V lost 5 bases, and 15 bases had no gene match. The CDR3 region is CASSERDRERSVYNEQFF. CDR3 nucleotides: TGTGCCAGCAGCGAGAGGGACAGGGAAAGGTCGGTGTACAATGAGCAGTTCTTC.

The chain combines TRBV7-2 with TRBJ2-7; D is undetermined. The CDR3 contains 13 residues. V was trimmed by 3 bases and J by 0 bases, leaving 6 bases between them. Germline V gives CDR1 SGHTA, CDR2 FQGNSA. CDR3 sequence reads: CASSLYNSYEQYF. CDR3 nucleotide sequence: TGTGCCAGCAGCTTGTACAACTCCTACGAGCAGTACTTC. Full variable domain (missing parts from reference TRBV7-2 and TRBJ2-7): GAGVSQSPSNKVTEKGKDVELRCDPISGHTALYWYRQSLGQGLEFLIYFQGNSAPDKSGLPSDRFSAERTGGSVSTLTIQRTQQEDSAVYLCASSLYNSYEQYFGPGTRLTVT.

J is TRBJ1-4 and V is TRBV11-2, with D perhaps matching TRBD1 (5 bases). The CDR3 contains 16 residues. Germline values: CDR1 SGHAT, CDR2 FQNNGV. Trimming cost V 1 base and J 4 bases, with 13 bases left between them. The CDR3 DNA reads as TGTGCCAGCAGCTTAGGGACACTCGGCTTTAATGAAAAACTGTTTTTT. Translating gives CASSLGTLGFNEKLFF.

This chain joins TRBV7-3 and TRBJ2-1; 8 nucleotides line up with TRBD1. The CDR3 has 17 residues. Trimming removed 5 bases from V and 6 bases from J; junction bases left unmatched: 15. CDR1 is SGHTA and CDR2 is FQGTGA in the germline V gene. CDR3: CASSPSSIGTGSNEQFF. Written as DNA, the CDR3 is TGTGCCAGCAGCCCGAGTAGTATCGGGACAGGAAGCAATGAGCAGTTCTTC.

This clone was observed a single time. The J gene is TRBJ1-1, the V gene TRBV10-3, with TRBD1 as a possible D gene (5 bases). This CDR3 region has 15 residues. Germline V gene sequence: CDR1 ENHRY, CDR2 SYGVKD. V lost 3 bases to trimming and J lost 2 bases, with 13 bases between them. The CDR3 here is CAISDGAAPNTEAFF. DNA for the CDR3: TGTGCCATCAGTGATGGGGCAGCCCCAAACACTGAAGCTTTCTTT.

The rearrangement links TRBV28 to TRBJ1-4; TRBD1 aligns across 7 bases. CDR3 length: 15 residues. The germline V gene has CDR1 MDHEN and CDR2 SYDVKM. Losses at the gene ends were 5 bases for V and 7 bases for J; bases not matched to a gene: 10. CDR3 amino acids: CASSNSGGSLEKLFF. For the CDR3, the DNA is TGTGCCAGCAGTAATTCAGGGGGTTCCCTTGAAAAACTGTTTTTT.

This clone was counted a single time. V and J are TRBV2 and TRBJ1-5; 7 bases fit TRBD1. After removal of 6 bases from V and 0 bases from J, the junction contained 5 bases not matched to a gene. The CDR3 loop spans 15 amino acids. Germline assignment: CDR1 SNHLY and CDR2 FYNNEI. CDR3 DNA: TGTGCCAGCAGCCGGGACAGTCATAGCAATCAGCCCCAGCATTTT. Residues: CASSRDSHSNQPQHF. The complete variable domain, with remaining parts taken from reference TRBV2 and TRBJ1-5, reads EPEVTQTPSHQVTQMGQEVILRCVPISNHLYFYWYRQILGQKVEFLVSFYNNEISEKSEIFDDQFSVERPDGSNFTLKIRSTKLEDSAMYFCASSRDSHSNQPQHFGDGTRLSIL.

DNA for the CDR3: TGTGCCAGCAGCTGGACAGGGATCAGCGATGAGCAGTTCTTC. This translates into CASSWTGISDEQFF. The chain recombines TRBV5-4 with TRBJ2-1, with 8 positions matching TRBD1. The CDR3 loop spans 14 amino acids. Germline V lookup: CDR1 SGHNT, CDR2 YYREEE (reference sequence). After removal of 3 bases from V and 8 bases from J, the junction contained 7 bases not matched to a gene.

This chain connects TRBV6-5 to TRBJ1-6; no clear D gene. CDR3 length equals 15 residues. V dropped 0 bases and J dropped 5 bases, with 8 bases sitting between them. Looked up from germline, CDR1 is MNHEY and CDR2 is SVGAGI. CDR3 sequence reads: CASSYSVRDNSPLHF. The CDR3 DNA is TGTGCCAGCAGTTACTCGGTTCGGGATAATTCACCCCTCCACTTT.

The chain is built from TRBV5-1 and TRBJ1-4; TRBD1 matches 7 bases. Germline-derived CDR1 and CDR2 are SGHRS and YFSETQ. The ends lost 0 bases at V and 0 bases at J; junction bases unmatched: 14. The CDR3 loop spans 20 amino acids. This CDR3 reads CASSLADRTGLSATNEKLFF. For the CDR3, the DNA is TGCGCCAGCAGCTTGGCCGACCGGACAGGCCTGAGCGCAACTAATGAAAAACTGTTTTTT.

This clone has a handful of counts. J is TRBJ1-5 and V is TRBV5-6; D gene unclear. In germline, CDR1 is SGHDT, CDR2 YYEEEE. V was cut by 4 bases and J by 3 bases, with 17 bases left in between. This CDR3 region has 16 residues. The chain's CDR3 is CASSAHGDLFNQPQHF. DNA for the CDR3: TGTGCCAGCAGCGCACACGGGGATCTCTTCAATCAGCCCCAGCATTTT.

V is TRBV7-8 and J is TRBJ1-2; 9 bases are shared with TRBD1. CDR3 length equals 14 residues. The ends lost 5 bases at V and 7 bases at J; junction bases unmatched: 8. From germline, CDR1 is SGHVS and CDR2 FQNEAQ. The CDR3: CASSPGTGFGGYTF. The CDR3 nucleotides are TGTGCCAGCAGCCCCGGGACAGGGTTTGGTGGCTACACCTTC.

On this clone: Other DNA sequences in the sample encode the same CDR3. This sequence joins TRBV14 and TRBJ1-5; 8 bases agree with TRBD1. CDR3 size: 14 residues. Germline CDR1 is SGHDN and CDR2 is FVKESK. V lost 1 base, J lost 7 bases, and 3 bases stayed unmatched. DNA for the CDR3: TGTGCCAGCAGCCAAGGTGCAGGGGGCCAGCCCCAGCATTTT. It encodes CASSQGAGGQPQHF.

A remark on this clone: The sample has other DNA sequences that encode this CDR3 too. This sequence joins TRBV18 and TRBJ1-6; D remains unclear. CDR3 length equals 14 residues. The germline gives CDR1 KGHSH, CDR2 LQKENI. V was trimmed by 3 bases and J by 0 bases, leaving 3 bases between them. DNA for the CDR3: TGTGCCAGCTCACCTAGCTCCTATAATTCACCCCTCCACTTT. Its translation is CASSPSSYNSPLHF.

V and J are TRBV4-3 and TRBJ2-7; 8 nucleotides agree with TRBD1. The CDR3 contains 15 residues. J was trimmed by 4 bases and V by 0 bases; bases with no gene match: 5. Germline V gene data show CDR1 as LGHNA and CDR2 as YSLEER. CDR3 loop: CASSQETGASYEQYF. CDR3 nucleotide sequence: TGCGCCAGCAGCCAAGAGACAGGGGCATCGTACGAGCAGTACTTC.

The chain recombines TRBV7-2 with TRBJ1-1; 7 bases align to TRBD1. In germline, CDR1 is SGHTA, CDR2 FQGNSA. Losses at the gene ends were 5 bases for V and 5 bases for J; bases not matched to a gene: 5. The CDR3 loop spans 13 amino acids. CDR3 region: CASSRDRVTEAFF. The CDR3 coding sequence is TGTGCCAGCAGCCGCGACAGGGTAACTGAAGCTTTCTTT.

The CDR3, as DNA: TGTGCCAGCAAAAAAGGACAGTACTACGAGCAGTACTTC. Protein: CASKKGQYYEQYF. This rearrangement joins TRBV2 to TRBJ2-7; a weak D match, TRBD1 (6 bases). Germline V gene sequence: CDR1 SNHLY, CDR2 FYNNEI. V dropped 7 bases and J dropped 3 bases, with 13 bases sitting between them. This CDR3 region has 13 residues.